This T cell receptor beta chain came from a study of blood T cell repertoires in COVID-19. Study-level information: PBMCs, B-cell-depleted T cells, or T cells provided the cDNA or gDNA that made up the material.

Only one count was recorded for this clone. V dropped 3 bases and J dropped 1; count of bases not matched to a gene: 8. The CDR3 runs to 16 residues. Germline CDR1 GTSNPN, CDR2 SVGIG (reference sequence). Participants' reported clinical history set cohort assignment. Exposed participants came across a COVID-19 case within 2 weeks before study entry. Sequencing used immunoSEQ multiplex PCR; TCRdb keeps in-frame clones, though not all of them. The sample lists approximately 300,000 clones; about 85% were seen once. The TCR was taken from a woman in her 30s who had been exposed to COVID-19. The sample was PBMCs or T cells enriched from blood (not recorded which). The chain couples TRBV30 to TRBJ1-5; the match to TRBD1 covers 8 bases. Written as DNA, the CDR3 is TGTGCCTGGAGGACGGCAGGGGGCATCAGCAATCAGCCCCAGCATTTT. Protein sequence: CAWRTAGGISNQPQHF.